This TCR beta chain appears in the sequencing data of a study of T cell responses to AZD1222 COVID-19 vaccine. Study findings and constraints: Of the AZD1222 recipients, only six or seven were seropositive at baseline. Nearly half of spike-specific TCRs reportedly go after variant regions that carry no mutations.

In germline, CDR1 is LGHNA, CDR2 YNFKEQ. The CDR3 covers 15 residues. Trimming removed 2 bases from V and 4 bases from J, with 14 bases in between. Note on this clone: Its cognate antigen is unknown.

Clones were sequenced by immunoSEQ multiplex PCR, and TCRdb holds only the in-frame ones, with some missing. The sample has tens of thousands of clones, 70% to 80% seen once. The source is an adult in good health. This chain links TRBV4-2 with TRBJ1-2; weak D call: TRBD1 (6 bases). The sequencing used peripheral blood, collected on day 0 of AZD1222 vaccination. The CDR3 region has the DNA TGTGCCAGCAGCCAAAAAGTAGGGGGTACCTATGGCTACACCTTC. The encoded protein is CASSQKVGGTYGYTF.